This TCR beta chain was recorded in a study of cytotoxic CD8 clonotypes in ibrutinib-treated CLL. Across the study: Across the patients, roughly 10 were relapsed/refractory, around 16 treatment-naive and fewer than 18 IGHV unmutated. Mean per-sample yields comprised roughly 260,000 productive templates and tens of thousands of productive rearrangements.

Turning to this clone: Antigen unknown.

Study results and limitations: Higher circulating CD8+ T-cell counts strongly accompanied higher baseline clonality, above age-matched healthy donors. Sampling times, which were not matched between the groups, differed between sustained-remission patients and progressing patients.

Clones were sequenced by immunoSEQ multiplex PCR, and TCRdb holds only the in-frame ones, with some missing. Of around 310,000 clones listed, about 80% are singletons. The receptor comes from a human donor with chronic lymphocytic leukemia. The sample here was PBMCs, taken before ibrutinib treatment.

CDR3 sequence reads: CASSEASGRNEQFF. DNA of the CDR3: TGTGCCAGCAGTGAGGCTAGCGGGAGAAATGAGCAGTTCTTC. The rearrangement links TRBV6-1 to TRBJ2-1; 10 bases are shared with TRBD2. The CDR3 sequence is 14 residues long. V shed 3 bases, J shed 7 bases, and the junction held 3 bases outside the gene matches. Germline V gene sequence: CDR1 MNHNS, CDR2 SASEGT.